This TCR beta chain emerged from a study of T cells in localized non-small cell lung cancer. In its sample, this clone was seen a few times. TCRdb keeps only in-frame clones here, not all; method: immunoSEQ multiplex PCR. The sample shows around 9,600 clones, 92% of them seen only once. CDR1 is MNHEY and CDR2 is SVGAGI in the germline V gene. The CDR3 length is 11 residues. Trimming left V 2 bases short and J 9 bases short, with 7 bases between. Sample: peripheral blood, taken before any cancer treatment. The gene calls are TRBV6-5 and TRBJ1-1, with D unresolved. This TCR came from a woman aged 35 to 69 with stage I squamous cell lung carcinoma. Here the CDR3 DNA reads TGTGCCAGCAGTTACGGGTCACAAGCTTTCTTT. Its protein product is CASSYGSQAFF.